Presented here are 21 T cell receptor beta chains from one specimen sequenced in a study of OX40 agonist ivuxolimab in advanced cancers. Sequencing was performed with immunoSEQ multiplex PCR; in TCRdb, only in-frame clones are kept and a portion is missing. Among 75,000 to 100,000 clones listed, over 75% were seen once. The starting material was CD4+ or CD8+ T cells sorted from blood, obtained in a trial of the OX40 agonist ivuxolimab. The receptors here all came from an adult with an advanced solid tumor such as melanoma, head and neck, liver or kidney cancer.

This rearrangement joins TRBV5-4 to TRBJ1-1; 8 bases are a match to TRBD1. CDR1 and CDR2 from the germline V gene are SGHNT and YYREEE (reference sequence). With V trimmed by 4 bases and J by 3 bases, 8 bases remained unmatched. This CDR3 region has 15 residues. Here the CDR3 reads CASSLTGGIHTEAFF. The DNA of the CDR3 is TGTGCCAGCAGCCTCACAGGGGGAATCCACACTGAAGCTTTCTTT.

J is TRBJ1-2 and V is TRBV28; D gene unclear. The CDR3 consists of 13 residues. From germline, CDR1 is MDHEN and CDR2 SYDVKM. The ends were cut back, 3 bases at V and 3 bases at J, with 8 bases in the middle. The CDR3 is CASSLGSYYGYTF. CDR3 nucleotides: TGTGCCAGCAGTTTGGGTTCGTACTATGGCTACACCTTC.

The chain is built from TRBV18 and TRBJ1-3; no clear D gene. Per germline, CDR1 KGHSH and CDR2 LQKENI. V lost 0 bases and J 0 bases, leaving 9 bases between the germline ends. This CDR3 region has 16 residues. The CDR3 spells CASSPPRFYSGNTIYF. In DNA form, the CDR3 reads TGTGCCAGCTCACCACCGAGGTTTTACTCTGGAAACACCATATATTTT.

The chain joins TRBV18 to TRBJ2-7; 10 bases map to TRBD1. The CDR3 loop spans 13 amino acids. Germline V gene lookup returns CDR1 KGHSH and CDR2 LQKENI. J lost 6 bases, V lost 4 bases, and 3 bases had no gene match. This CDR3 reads CASSRDRGGEQYF. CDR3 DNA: TGTGCCAGCTCACGGGACAGGGGAGGCGAGCAGTACTTC.

The CDR3 DNA is TGCGCCAGCAGCTTGGGCGGGTTCAACTACGAGCAGTACTTC. Encoded protein: CASSLGGFNYEQYF. The chain uses TRBV5-1 and TRBJ2-7, with D possibly TRBD2 on 5 matching bases. V was pared by 0 bases and J by 3 bases, with 10 bases between. The V gene's germline CDR1 is SGHRS and CDR2 YFSETQ. The CDR3 is 14 residues long.

CDR3: CATSRGDVWGNEQFF. The DNA for the CDR3 is TGTGCCACCAGCAGAGGGGACGTCTGGGGGAATGAGCAGTTCTTC. This sequence joins TRBV15 and TRBJ2-1; D is tentatively TRBD1 or TRBD2 (5 bases each). The CDR3 totals 15 residues. The germline V gene encodes CDR1 LNHNV and CDR2 YYDKDF (reference sequence). V dropped 1 base and J dropped 7 bases, with 14 bases sitting between them.

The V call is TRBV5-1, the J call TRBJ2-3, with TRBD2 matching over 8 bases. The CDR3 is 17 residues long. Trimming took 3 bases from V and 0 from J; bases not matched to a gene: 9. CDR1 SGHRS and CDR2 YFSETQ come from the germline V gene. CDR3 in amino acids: CASSWSVAGRSTDTQYF. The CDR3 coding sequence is TGCGCCAGCAGCTGGTCCGTAGCGGGAAGGAGCACAGATACGCAGTATTTT. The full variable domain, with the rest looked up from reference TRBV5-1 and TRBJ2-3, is KAGVTQTPRYLIKTRGQQVTLSCSPISGHRSVSWYQQTPGQGLQFLFEYFSETQRNKGNFPGRFSGRQFSNSRSEMNVSTLELGDSALYLCASSWSVAGRSTDTQYFGPGTRLTVL.

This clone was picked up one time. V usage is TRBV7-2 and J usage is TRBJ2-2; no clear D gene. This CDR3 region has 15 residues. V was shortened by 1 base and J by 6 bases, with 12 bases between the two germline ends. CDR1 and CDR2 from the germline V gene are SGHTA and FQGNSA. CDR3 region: CASSLDGPVPGELFF. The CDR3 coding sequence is TGTGCCAGCAGCTTAGACGGACCTGTACCCGGGGAGCTGTTTTTT.

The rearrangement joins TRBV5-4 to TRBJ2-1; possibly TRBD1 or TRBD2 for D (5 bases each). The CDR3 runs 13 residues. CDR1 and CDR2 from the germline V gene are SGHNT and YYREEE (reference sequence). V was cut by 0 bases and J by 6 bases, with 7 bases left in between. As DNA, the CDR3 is TGTGCCAGCAGCTTGGCAGGGAGCAATGAGCAGTTCTTC. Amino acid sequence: CASSLAGSNEQFF.

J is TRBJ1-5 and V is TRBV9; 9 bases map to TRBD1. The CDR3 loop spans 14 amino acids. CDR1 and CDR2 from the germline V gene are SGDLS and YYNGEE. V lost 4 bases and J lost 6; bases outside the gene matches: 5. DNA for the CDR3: TGTGCCAGCAGCAAAACAGGGGGCGGTCAGCCCCAGCATTTT. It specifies CASSKTGGGQPQHF.

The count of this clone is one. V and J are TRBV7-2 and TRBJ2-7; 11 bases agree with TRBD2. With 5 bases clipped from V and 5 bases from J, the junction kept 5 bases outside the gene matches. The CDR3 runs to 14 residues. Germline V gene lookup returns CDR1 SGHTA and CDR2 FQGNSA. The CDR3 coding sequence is TGTGCCAGCAGCCGTAGCGGGAGGGGAGACGAGCAGTACTTC. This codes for CASSRSGRGDEQYF.

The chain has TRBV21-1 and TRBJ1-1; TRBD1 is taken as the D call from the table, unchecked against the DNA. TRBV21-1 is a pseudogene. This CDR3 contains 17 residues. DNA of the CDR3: TGTGCCAGCAGCAAAACGCGCCTCCCAGGGGGCTACACTGAAGCTTTCTTT. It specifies CASSKTRLPGGYTEAFF.

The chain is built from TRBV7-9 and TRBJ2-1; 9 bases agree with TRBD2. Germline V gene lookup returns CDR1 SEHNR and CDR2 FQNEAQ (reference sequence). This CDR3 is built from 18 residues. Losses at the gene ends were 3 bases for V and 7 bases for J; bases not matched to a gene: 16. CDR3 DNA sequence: TGTGCCAGCAGCTTTGGGTTAAGCGGGGGGCTTCTAATGAATGAGCAGTTCTTC. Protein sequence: CASSFGLSGGLLMNEQFF. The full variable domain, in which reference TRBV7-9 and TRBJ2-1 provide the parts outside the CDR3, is DTGVSQNPRHKITKRGQNVTFRCDPISEHNRLYWYRQTLGQGPEFLTYFQNEAQLEKSRLLSDRFSAERPKGSFSTLEIQRTEQGDSAMYLCASSFGLSGGLLMNEQFFGPGTRLTVL.

CDR3 residues: CASSLASGQGGHEQFF. As DNA, the CDR3 is TGTGCCAGCAGCTTAGCGTCCGGACAGGGAGGGCATGAGCAGTTCTTC. The rearrangement links TRBV7-9 to TRBJ2-1, with D maybe TRBD1 (8 bases). With 0 bases removed from V and 8 bases from J, the gap between germline ends came to 17 bases. The length of the CDR3 is 16 residues. The germline CDR1 and CDR2 sequences are SEHNR and FQNEAQ (reference sequence).

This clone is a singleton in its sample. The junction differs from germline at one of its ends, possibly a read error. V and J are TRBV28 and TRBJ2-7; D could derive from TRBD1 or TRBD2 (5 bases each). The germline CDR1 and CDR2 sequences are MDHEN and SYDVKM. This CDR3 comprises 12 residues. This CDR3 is CASSQGAGLQGF. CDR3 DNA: TGTGCCAGCAGCCAAGGGGCGGGCCTACAAGGCTTC. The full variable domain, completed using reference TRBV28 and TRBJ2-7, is DVKVTQSSRYLVKRTGEKVFLECVQDMDHENMFWYRQDPGLGLRLIYFSYDVKMKEKGDIPEGYSVSREKKERFSLILESASTNQTSMYLCASSQGAGLQGFGPGTRLTVT.

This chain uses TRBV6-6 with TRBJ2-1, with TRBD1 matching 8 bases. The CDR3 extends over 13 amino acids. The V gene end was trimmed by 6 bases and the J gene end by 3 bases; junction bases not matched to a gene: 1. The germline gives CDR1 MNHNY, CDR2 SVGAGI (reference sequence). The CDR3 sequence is CASRTGDYNEQFF. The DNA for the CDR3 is TGTGCCAGCAGGACAGGGGACTACAATGAGCAGTTCTTC.

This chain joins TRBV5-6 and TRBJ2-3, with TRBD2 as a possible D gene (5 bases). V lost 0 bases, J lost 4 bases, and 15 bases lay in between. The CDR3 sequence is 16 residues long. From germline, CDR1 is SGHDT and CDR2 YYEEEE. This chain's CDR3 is CASSLARGLGPDTQYF. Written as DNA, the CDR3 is TGTGCCAGCAGCTTGGCTCGAGGACTCGGACCAGATACGCAGTATTTT.

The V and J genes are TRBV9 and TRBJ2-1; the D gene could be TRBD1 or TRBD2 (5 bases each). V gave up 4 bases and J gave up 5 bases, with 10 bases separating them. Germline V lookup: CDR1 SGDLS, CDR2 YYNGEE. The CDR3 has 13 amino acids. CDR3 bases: TGTGCCAGCAGCACGGGACCCGACAATGAGCAGTTCTTC. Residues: CASSTGPDNEQFF.

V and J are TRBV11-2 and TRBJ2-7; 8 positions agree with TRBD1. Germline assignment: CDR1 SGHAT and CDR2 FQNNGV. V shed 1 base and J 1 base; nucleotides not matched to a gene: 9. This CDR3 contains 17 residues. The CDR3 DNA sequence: TGTGCCAGCAGCTTAGGATTTACAGGGGGAAGATCCTACGAGCAGTACTTC. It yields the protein CASSLGFTGGRSYEQYF. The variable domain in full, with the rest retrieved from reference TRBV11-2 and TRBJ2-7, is EAGVAQSPRYKIIEKRQSVAFWCNPISGHATLYWYQQILGQGPKLLIQFQNNGVVDDSQLPKDRFSAERLKGVDSTLKIQPAKLEDSAVYLCASSLGFTGGRSYEQYFGPGTRLTVT.

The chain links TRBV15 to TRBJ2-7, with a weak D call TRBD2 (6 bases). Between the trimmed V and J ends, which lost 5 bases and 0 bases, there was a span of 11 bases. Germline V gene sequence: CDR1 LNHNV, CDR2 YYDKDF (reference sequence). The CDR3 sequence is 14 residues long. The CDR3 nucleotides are TGTGCCACCAGCCGCGGGACTTACTCCTACGAGCAGTACTTC. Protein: CATSRGTYSYEQYF.

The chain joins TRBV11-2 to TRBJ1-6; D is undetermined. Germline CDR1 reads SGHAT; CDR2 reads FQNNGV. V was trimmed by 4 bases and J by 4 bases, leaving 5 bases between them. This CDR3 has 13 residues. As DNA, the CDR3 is TGTGCCAGCAGCTCCCTTTATAATTCACCCCTCCACTTT. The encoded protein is CASSSLYNSPLHF.